This TCR beta chain comes out of a study of molecular identifiers for immune sequencing clone quantification. Study-wide background: RNA, taken in replicates from 20,000 or 100,000 naive CD8 cells, was split five ways, with four sequenced.

This clonotype came up many times. With 10%, 30% or 50% of RNA, roughly 20,000 to 1,000,000 naive CD8 T cells were sequenced. Trimming cost V 1 base and J 6 bases, with 9 bases left between them. The CDR3 covers 13 residues. Germline V gene data show CDR1 as LGHNA and CDR2 as YSLEER. For bulk TCR libraries, previously described methods and listed TCR primers were used. Using its own MiXCR run on the PCR reads, TCRdb lists one record per CDR3 protein. Here the sample spans some 320,000 distinct CDR3 sequences, about 22% being singletons. Sequencing input: naive CD8+ T cells from blood, with Jurkat cell RNA spiked in. Subset of the sample: FACS-sorted CD8+CD4-CCR7+CD45RA+ naive T cells. This receptor was taken from a human donor in good health. Some libraries in this study had Jurkat cell RNA spiked in. The chain recombines TRBV4-3 with TRBJ1-1; D call uncertain. The CDR3 coding sequence is TGCGCCAGCAGCCAAGCCGGACGCTCTGAAGCTTTCTTT. This encodes CASSQAGRSEAFF.